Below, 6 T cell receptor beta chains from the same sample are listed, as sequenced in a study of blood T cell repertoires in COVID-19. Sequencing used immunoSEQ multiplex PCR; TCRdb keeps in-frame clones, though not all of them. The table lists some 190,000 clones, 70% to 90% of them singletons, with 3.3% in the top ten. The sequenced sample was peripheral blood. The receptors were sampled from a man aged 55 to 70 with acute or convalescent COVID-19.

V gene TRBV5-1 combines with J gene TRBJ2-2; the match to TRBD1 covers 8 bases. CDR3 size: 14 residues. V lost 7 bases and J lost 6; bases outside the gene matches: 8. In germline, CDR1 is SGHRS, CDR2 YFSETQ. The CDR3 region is CASGDRGRAGELFF. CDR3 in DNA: TGCGCCAGCGGAGACAGGGGTCGGGCCGGGGAGCTGTTTTTT.

The CDR3 DNA reads TGTGCCAGCAGTCGACAGAACAATCAGCCCCAGCATTTT. The encoded protein is CASSRQNNQPQHF. The chain uses TRBV27 and TRBJ1-5; tentative D call: TRBD1 (5 bases). V was trimmed by 5 bases and J by 3 bases, leaving 8 bases between them. The CDR3 has 13 amino acids. In germline, CDR1 is MNHEY, CDR2 SMNVEV (reference sequence).

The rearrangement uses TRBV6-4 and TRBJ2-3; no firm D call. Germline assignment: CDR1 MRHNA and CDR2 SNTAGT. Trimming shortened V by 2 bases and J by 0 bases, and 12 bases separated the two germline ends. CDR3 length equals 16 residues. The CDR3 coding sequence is TGTGCCAGCAGTGACCAGTGGGCAACCAGCACAGATACGCAGTATTTT. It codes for CASSDQWATSTDTQYF.

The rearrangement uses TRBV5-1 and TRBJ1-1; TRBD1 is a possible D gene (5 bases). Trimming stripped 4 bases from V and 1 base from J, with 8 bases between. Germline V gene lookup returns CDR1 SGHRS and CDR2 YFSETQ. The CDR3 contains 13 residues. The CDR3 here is CASSVDRNTEAFF. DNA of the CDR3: TGCGCCAGCAGCGTAGACAGGAACACTGAAGCTTTCTTT.

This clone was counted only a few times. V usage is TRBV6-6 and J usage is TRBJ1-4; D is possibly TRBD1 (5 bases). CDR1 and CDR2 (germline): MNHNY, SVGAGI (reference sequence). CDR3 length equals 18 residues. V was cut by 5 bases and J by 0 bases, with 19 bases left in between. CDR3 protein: CASSRMTVGRATNEKLFF. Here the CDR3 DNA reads TGTGCCAGCAGTCGGATGACAGTGGGTCGGGCAACTAATGAAAAACTGTTTTTT.

CDR3 coding DNA: TGTGCCAGCAGCGTCACACAGGGAGCCTCTGGAAACACCATATATTTT. It is translated as CASSVTQGASGNTIYF. This sequence joins TRBV9 and TRBJ1-3, with D possibly matching TRBD1 (6 bases). V was cut by 2 bases and J by 0 bases, with 12 bases left in between. The CDR3 is 16 amino acids. Germline V gene lookup returns CDR1 SGDLS and CDR2 YYNGEE. Full variable domain (outside the CDR3, taken from reference TRBV9 and TRBJ1-3): DSGVTQTPKHLITATGQRVTLRCSPRSGDLSVYWYQQSLDQGLQFLIQYYNGEERAKGNILERFSAQQFPDLHSELNLSSLELGDSALYFCASSVTQGASGNTIYFGEGSWLTVV.